A single T cell receptor (beta chain) is shown here with its context. Clones were sequenced by immunoSEQ multiplex PCR, and TCRdb holds only the in-frame ones, with some missing. The sample carries approximately 160,000 clones, more than 85% recorded once. This sample was taken from a study of blood T cell repertoires in COVID-19. V was cut by 6 bases and J by 4 bases, with 12 bases left in between. This CDR3 is 13 amino acids long. Germline CDR1 reads MDHEN; CDR2 reads SYDVKM. This chain joins TRBV28 and TRBJ1-2, with D possibly being TRBD1 (6 bases). The receptor's source is a woman between 45 and 60 years old who had recovered from COVID-19. The specimen sequenced was PBMCs or T cells enriched from blood (not recorded which). The CDR3 nucleotides read TGTGCCAGCAGACAACAGGGCGGCTATGGCTACACCTTC. It translates to CASRQQGGYGYTF.